This TCR beta chain was recorded in a study of response to subunit inactivated influenza vaccine. Regarding the study as a whole: The authors put forward the suggestion that each seasonal influenza vaccination may bring in only a limited number of new T cells.

MiXCR, run by TCRdb on the RT-PCR reads, gives a single entry per CDR3 protein. The sample contains about 500,000 distinct CDR3 sequences, roughly 7.9% of which appear only once. Turning to this clonotype: Its antigen is currently unknown.

The germline gives CDR1 SGHRS, CDR2 YFSETQ. Trimming took 2 bases from V and 5 from J, leaving 14 bases between them. This CDR3 has 15 residues. The receptor's source is a man between 45 and 75 years old who received an inactivated influenza vaccine. The V gene is TRBV5-1, the J gene TRBJ2-1; D is possibly TRBD1 (6 bases). The sample in question was PBMCs from blood, obtained roughly 24 months after vaccination. The CDR3 nucleotides are TGCGCCAGCAGCTTACAGGGTCCCCGGAACAATGAGCAGTTCTTC. As protein: CASSLQGPRNNEQFF.